These 28 T cell receptor beta chains came from one sample sequenced in a study of blood T cells in healthy people across ages. Using a J-beta primer mix together with a sample-barcoded 5' primer, a second PCR was run for roughly 6 to 11 cycles. TCRdb recomputed calls from the 5' RACE reads with MiXCR, one row per CDR3 protein. Among under 1,100,000 distinct CDR3 sequences, roughly a quarter were seen once, and the ten largest hold around 0.75%. These same data were also listed under a study on T cells of mothers and their children.

Sequencing used blood. The source is a girl aged 2 to 10 in good health.

This rearrangement joins TRBV29-1 to TRBJ1-3; D possibly corresponds to TRBD1 (5 bases). Trimming shortened V by 6 bases and J by 3 bases, and 18 bases separated the two germline ends. Per the germline V gene, CDR1 is SQVTM and CDR2 is ANQGSEA. There are 15 residues in the CDR3. For the CDR3, the DNA is TGCAGCGTGGACACCGGGACCGCATATGGAAACACCATATATTTT. This translates into CSVDTGTAYGNTIYF.

This clonotype occurred a few times. The V and J genes are TRBV15 and TRBJ2-1, with TRBD2 matching over 9 bases. The germline V gene encodes CDR1 LNHNV and CDR2 YYDKDF (reference sequence). Unmatched junction bases numbered 7, after V lost 4 bases and J lost 3 bases. The CDR3 is 16 amino acids. The CDR3 DNA follows: TGTGCCACCAGCAACCAGCGGGGGGCAGACTACAATGAGCAGTTCTTC. Protein: CATSNQRGADYNEQFF.

V and J are TRBV14 and TRBJ2-7, with 13 bases that match TRBD2. This CDR3 region has 17 residues. Unmatched junction bases numbered 12, after V lost 4 bases and J lost 6 bases. Germline V gene data show CDR1 as SGHDN and CDR2 as FVKESK. CDR3 DNA sequence: TGTGCCAGCAGCCTAGCCTTAGGACTAGCGGGAGCGGCCGAGCAGTACTTC. Encoded protein: CASSLALGLAGAAEQYF.

The sample holds a few counts of this clonotype. This chain joins TRBV2 and TRBJ1-6; TRBD1 matches at 8 bases. The CDR3 totals 14 residues. The ends lost 6 bases at V and 10 bases at J; junction bases unmatched: 8. Germline V gene lookup returns CDR1 SNHLY and CDR2 FYNNEI. In DNA, the CDR3 is TGTGCCAGCAGACAGGACAGGGAGGGCTCACCCCTCCACTTT. It codes for CASRQDREGSPLHF.

There are a few counts of this clonotype. Compared with germline, one end of the junction differs, possibly owing to a read error. The CDR3: CASREGFGETQYF. CDR3 DNA: TGCGCCAGCAGGGAGGGCTTCGGGGAGACCCAGTACTTC. The chain has TRBV25-1 and TRBJ2-5; 7 bases are a match to TRBD2. CDR3 length: 13 amino acids. CDR1 is MGHDK and CDR2 is SYGVNS in the germline V gene.

The chain uses TRBV19 and TRBJ2-5; 9 nucleotides match TRBD2. With the DNA end fitting TRBJ2-7 better, the J assignment may be wrong. The CDR3 is 16 amino acids. Germline V lookup: CDR1 LNHDA, CDR2 SQIVND (reference sequence). The CDR3 region has the DNA TGTGCCAGTAGTATTTATGGCGGGAGGGGTGGCTACGAGCAGTACTTC. It specifies CASSIYGGRGGYEQYF.

This clonotype has more than one count but fewer than ten. The chain couples TRBV12-3 or TRBV12-4 to TRBJ2-5; no definite D call. The J call may be faulty, since TRBJ2-7 better matches the DNA end. CDR3 length: 13 amino acids. In nucleotides, the CDR3 is TGTGCCAGCAGTTTGTTAACAGCTAACGAGCAGTACTTC. It specifies CASSLLTANEQYF.

The J gene is TRBJ2-5, the V gene TRBV25-1, with D possibly matching TRBD2 (5 bases). The end of the DNA fits TRBJ2-1 better, so the J call may be wrong. Germline CDR1 is MGHDK and CDR2 is SYGVNS. CDR3 length: 14 residues. The CDR3 sequence: CASSERPSYNEQFF. The CDR3 coding sequence is TGTGCCAGCAGCGAGCGGCCCAGCTACAATGAGCAGTTCTTC.

This clonotype showed up just a few times. The CDR3 DNA reads TGTGCCAGCAGCTTGGGGGGGGCAGAAAACATTCAGTACTTC. This encodes CASSLGGAENIQYF. The chain combines TRBV7-3 with TRBJ2-4; a possible D gene is TRBD2 (7 bases). Trimming pared 3 bases from V and 5 bases from J, leaving 11 bases between. The CDR3 consists of 14 residues. CDR1 is SGHTA and CDR2 is FQGTGA in the germline V gene.

This clonotype was recorded a few times. V gene TRBV4-3 combines with J gene TRBJ1-2; possibly TRBD1 for D (5 bases). The V gene lost 4 bases and the J gene lost 10 bases, with 28 bases spanning the gap. The CDR3 runs 17 residues. Germline V gives CDR1 LGHNA, CDR2 YSLEER. In DNA form, the CDR3 reads TGCGCCAGCAGCCTACTGACCCGAACCGGGACCCCCAATGTCTACACCTTC. Translated, it gives CASSLLTRTGTPNVYTF.

The J gene is TRBJ2-5, the V gene TRBV20-1; D might be TRBD2 (6 bases). The end of the DNA fits TRBJ2-7 better, so the J call may be wrong. The CDR3 is 14 amino acids. Germline CDR1 is DFQATT and CDR2 is SNEGSKA (reference sequence). The CDR3 is CSASGGVRTYEQYF. In DNA form, the CDR3 reads TGCAGTGCTAGTGGAGGGGTTCGGACCTACGAGCAGTACTTC.

This clonotype was seen more than once but under ten times. The gene calls are TRBV29-1 and TRBJ2-3; no reliable D call. The CDR3 has 14 amino acids. The V and J ends lost 1 base and 3 bases respectively, with 11 bases between them. The germline gives CDR1 SQVTM, CDR2 ANQGSEA. CDR3 bases: TGCAGCGTTGAAGGTGACGGTGGTACAGATACGCAGTATTTT. This encodes CSVEGDGGTDTQYF.

This clonotype was observed a handful of times. The chain combines TRBV12-3 or TRBV12-4 with TRBJ1-2; no clear D gene. Trimming pared 5 bases from V and 4 bases from J, leaving 11 bases between. The CDR3 is made up of 13 amino acids. CDR3 sequence reads: CASSVVSGYGYTF. The CDR3 DNA follows: TGTGCCAGCAGTGTAGTTTCAGGCTATGGCTACACCTTC.

This clonotype was detected only once. The chain is built from TRBV4-3 and TRBJ2-7; D possibly matches TRBD1 or TRBD2 (5 bases each). Trimming took 0 bases from V and 10 from J, leaving 31 bases between them. CDR1 is LGHNA, CDR2 YSLEER, per germline. CDR3 length: 19 amino acids. CDR3 region: CASSQEGLGGSAVQSAQYF. CDR3 in DNA: TGCGCCAGCAGCCAAGAGGGCCTTGGGGGAAGTGCAGTTCAGTCGGCCCAGTACTTC.

V usage is TRBV29-1 and J usage is TRBJ2-1; possibly TRBD2 for D (5 bases). The germline gives CDR1 SQVTM, CDR2 ANQGSEA. The CDR3 runs 15 residues. Trimming cost V 4 bases and J 2 bases, with 15 bases left between them. The CDR3 DNA reads TGCAGCGTTGCCGGGATAGAGTTCACCTACAATGAGCAGTTCTTC. Its translation is CSVAGIEFTYNEQFF.

This clonotype was counted only a few times. The chain uses TRBV6-1 and TRBJ2-5, with D possibly matching TRBD2 (6 bases). V lost 6 bases to trimming and J lost 1 base, with 24 bases between them. From germline, CDR1 is MNHNS and CDR2 SASEGT. CDR3 size: 18 residues. The CDR3 loop is CASREDRFRVGGQETQYF. In nucleotides, the CDR3 is TGTGCCAGCAGGGAGGACCGGTTTCGAGTCGGGGGCCAAGAGACCCAGTACTTC.

A few counts support this clonotype. V is TRBV24-1 and J is TRBJ2-2; D not certain. The CDR3 covers 16 residues. The V end lost 1 base, the J end lost 7 bases, and 15 bases lay between the germline ends. Germline CDR1 KGHDR, CDR2 SFDVKD. The CDR3 protein is CATSDFKGKPFGELFF. For the CDR3, the DNA is TGTGCCACCAGTGATTTTAAAGGGAAGCCGTTCGGGGAGCTGTTTTTT.

Comments on this clonotype: The germline gene is not matched at one end of the junction; a read error may be the cause. The chain couples TRBV6-5 to TRBJ1-3; a weak D match, TRBD1 (6 bases). This CDR3 has 17 amino acids. The germline CDR1 and CDR2 sequences are MNHEY and SVGAGI. The CDR3 sequence: CASGYGPGDISGNTIYF. The CDR3 DNA reads as TGTGCCAGCGGTTATGGACCAGGGGACATCTCTGGAAACACCATATATTTT.

This clonotype came up a few times. The CDR3 loop reads CSVGTESGQYF. The DNA for the CDR3 is TGCAGCGTAGGGACGGAGTCGGGGCAGTACTTC. V usage is TRBV29-1 and J usage is TRBJ2-7; D could derive from TRBD1 or TRBD2 (5 bases each). Germline V gives CDR1 SQVTM, CDR2 ANQGSEA. The CDR3 consists of 11 residues. Trimming stripped 6 bases from V and 9 bases from J, with 15 bases between.

V gene TRBV7-6 combines with J gene TRBJ2-1; D is ambiguous. Trimming removed 1 base at V and 0 bases at J, with 10 bases between. The germline CDR1 and CDR2 sequences are SGHVS and FNYEAQ. The CDR3 length is 16 residues. The CDR3 DNA follows: TGTGCCAGCAGCTTAGTCGCTAGAAGCTCCTACAATGAGCAGTTCTTC. Its protein product is CASSLVARSSYNEQFF.

This clonotype has a handful of counts. The chain joins TRBV19 to TRBJ2-1; D gene unclear. Trimming cost V 3 bases and J 12 bases, with 12 bases left between them. The CDR3 extends over 12 amino acids. Germline CDR1 is LNHDA and CDR2 is SQIVND (reference sequence). CDR3 loop: CASSMGIGPQFF. The CDR3 nucleotides read TGTGCCAGTAGTATGGGGATCGGGCCGCAGTTCTTC. Filled out from reference TRBV19 and TRBJ2-1, the complete variable domain reads DGGITQSPKYLFRKEGQNVTLSCEQNLNHDAMYWYRQDPGQGLRLIYYSQIVNDFQKGDIAEGYSVSREKKESFPLTVTSAQKNPTAFYLCASSMGIGPQFFGPGTRLTVL.

The chain carries TRBV29-1 and TRBJ1-2, with TRBD1 as a possible D gene (6 bases). Germline V gives CDR1 SQVTM, CDR2 ANQGSEA. The CDR3 length is 14 residues. Deletions cut 2 bases from V and 0 bases from J, with 10 bases between. The CDR3 sequence is CSVELWGPNYGYTF. The CDR3 DNA is TGCAGCGTTGAACTCTGGGGGCCTAACTATGGCTACACCTTC.

The V call is TRBV11-2, the J call TRBJ2-1; D may match TRBD1 or TRBD2 (6 bases each). The CDR3 contains 15 residues. CDR1 is SGHAT and CDR2 is FQNNGV in the germline V gene. V lost 3 bases and J 6 bases, leaving 15 bases between the germline ends. CDR3 loop: CASSLVRGRGNEQFF. The CDR3 DNA reads TGTGCCAGCAGCTTGGTACGGGGGCGGGGCAATGAGCAGTTCTTC.

In this sample, this clonotype turned up a few times. The rearrangement joins TRBV29-1 to TRBJ2-5; tentatively, D is TRBD1 (5 bases). Trimming took 4 bases from V and 2 from J, leaving 14 bases between them. The CDR3 covers 14 residues. Germline loops: CDR1 SQVTM, CDR2 ANQGSEA. The DNA for the CDR3 is TGCAGCGTTGCCCCACTCGGACAACAAGAGACCCAGTACTTC. Translated, it gives CSVAPLGQQETQYF.

This clonotype has only a few counts. This chain links TRBV7-2 with TRBJ1-5; D is unresolved. In germline, CDR1 is SGHTA, CDR2 FQGNSA. There are 15 residues in the CDR3. The ends were cut back, 2 bases at V and 6 bases at J, with 14 bases in the middle. The CDR3 protein is CASSLRSGSGQPQHF. CDR3 coding DNA: TGTGCCAGCAGCTTAAGGTCGGGGTCCGGTCAGCCCCAGCATTTT. Supplemented by reference TRBV7-2 and TRBJ1-5, the full variable domain reads GAGVSQSPSNKVTEKGKDVELRCDPISGHTALYWYRQSLGQGLEFLIYFQGNSAPDKSGLPSDRFSAERTGGSVSTLTIQRTQQEDSAVYLCASSLRSGSGQPQHFGDGTRLSIL.

The gene calls are TRBV6-5 and TRBJ1-1, with unresolved D. The V and J ends lost 7 bases and 8 bases respectively, with 11 bases between them. In germline, CDR1 is MNHEY, CDR2 SVGAGI. The CDR3 extends over 11 amino acids. CDR3 sequence: CASNARGEAFF. As DNA, the CDR3 is TGTGCCAGCAATGCCCGTGGGGAAGCTTTCTTT.

This clonotype came up once. The chain is built from TRBV12-3 or TRBV12-4 and TRBJ2-5; TRBD2 agrees at 10 bases. V was pared by 6 bases and J by 1 base, with 8 bases of the junction left unmatched. The CDR3 runs to 16 residues. The CDR3 protein is CASRNSSGSIQETQYF. The CDR3 region has the DNA TGTGCCAGCAGGAACTCTAGCGGGAGTATCCAAGAGACCCAGTACTTC.

V and J are TRBV18 and TRBJ2-3; TRBD1 aligns across 7 bases. CDR3 length: 14 residues. Trimming removed 5 bases from V and 5 bases from J; junction bases left unmatched: 7. The V gene's germline CDR1 is KGHSH and CDR2 LQKENI. CDR3 amino acids: CASSSITGEDTQYF. The DNA for the CDR3 is TGTGCCAGCTCATCAATAACAGGGGAAGATACGCAGTATTTT.